This T cell receptor beta chain was profiled in a study of CD8 T cells in ankylosing spondylitis. The study's findings and limits: Before this, some motif variants had been reported in reactive arthritis synovial fluid and blood. Apparently characteristic of ankylosing spondylitis blood was a TCR beta motif (eight highly homologous variants). Enrichment of disease-linked clones was reportedly significant in matched ankylosing spondylitis synovial fluid. Peripheral blood samples showed relatively rare disease-linked clones, and these clones were CD8+.

In this sample, this clonotype turned up a few times. The antigen remains unidentified. The V and J ends lost 3 bases and 3 bases respectively, with 12 bases between them. The CDR3 sequence is 13 residues long. Germline lookup yields CDR1 DFQATT and CDR2 SNEGSKA (reference sequence). Libraries for TCR beta were made by quantitative 5'-RACE with molecular barcodes. From the 5' RACE reads, TCRdb called clonotypes with MiXCR, one entry per CDR3 protein. The table shows fewer than 650,000 distinct CDR3 sequences, with approximately 11% occurring only once. The source material was blood, either unsorted or a sorted T cell fraction (not recorded which). This TCR was sampled from a male donor with ankylosing spondylitis. The chain has TRBV20-1 and TRBJ2-7, with D possibly being TRBD1 (6 bases). CDR3 region: CSARRQGHYEQYF. The DNA of the CDR3 is TGCAGTGCTAGGAGGCAGGGACACTACGAGCAGTACTTC.